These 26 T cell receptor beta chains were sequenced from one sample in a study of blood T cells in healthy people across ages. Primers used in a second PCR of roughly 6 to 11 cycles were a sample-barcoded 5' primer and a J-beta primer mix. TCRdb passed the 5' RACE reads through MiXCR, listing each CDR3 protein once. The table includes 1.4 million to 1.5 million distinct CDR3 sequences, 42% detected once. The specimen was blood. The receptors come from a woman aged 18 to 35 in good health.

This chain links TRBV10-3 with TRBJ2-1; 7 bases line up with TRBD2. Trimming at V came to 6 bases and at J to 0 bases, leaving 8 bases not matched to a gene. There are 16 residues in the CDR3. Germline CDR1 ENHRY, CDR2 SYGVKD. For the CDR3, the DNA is TGTGCCATCAGGAACCCTAGCGGAATCTCCTACAATGAGCAGTTCTTC. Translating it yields CAIRNPSGISYNEQFF.

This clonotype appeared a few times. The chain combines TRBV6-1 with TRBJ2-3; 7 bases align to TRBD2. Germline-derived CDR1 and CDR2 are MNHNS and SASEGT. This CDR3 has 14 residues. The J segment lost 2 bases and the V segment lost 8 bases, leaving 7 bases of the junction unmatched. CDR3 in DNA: TGTGCCAGCTGGAGGCGGGAGAACACAGATACGCAGTATTTT. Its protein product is CASWRRENTDTQYF.

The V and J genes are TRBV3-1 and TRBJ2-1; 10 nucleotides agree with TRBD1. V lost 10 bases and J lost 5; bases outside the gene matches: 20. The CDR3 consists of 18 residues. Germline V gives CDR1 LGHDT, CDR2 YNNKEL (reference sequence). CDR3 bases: TGTGCCAACCGCCCCCTGATACTACGGGACAGGGGAAACAATGAGCAGTTCTTC. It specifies CANRPLILRDRGNNEQFF.

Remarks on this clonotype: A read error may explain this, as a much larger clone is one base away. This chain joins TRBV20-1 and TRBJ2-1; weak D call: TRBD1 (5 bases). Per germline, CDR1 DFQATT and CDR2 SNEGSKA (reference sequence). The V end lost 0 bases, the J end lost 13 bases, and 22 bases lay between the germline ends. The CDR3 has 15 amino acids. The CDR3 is CSARDLGRVKETQFF. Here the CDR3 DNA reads TGCAGTGCTAGAGATCTCGGCAGGGTGAAAGAGACCCAGTTCTTC.

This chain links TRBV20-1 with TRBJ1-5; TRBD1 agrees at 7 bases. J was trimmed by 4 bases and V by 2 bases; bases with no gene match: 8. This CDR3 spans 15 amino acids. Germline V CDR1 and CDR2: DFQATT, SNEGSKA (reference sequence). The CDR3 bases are TGCAGTGCTAGACTGGGGACAGCTAGGAATCAGCCCCAGCATTTT. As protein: CSARLGTARNQPQHF.

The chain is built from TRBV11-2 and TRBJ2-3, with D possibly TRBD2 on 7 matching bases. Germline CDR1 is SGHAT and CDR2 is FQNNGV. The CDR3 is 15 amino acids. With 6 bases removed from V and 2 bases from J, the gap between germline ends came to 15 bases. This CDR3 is CASREGGAPTDTQYF. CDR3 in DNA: TGTGCCAGCAGGGAAGGGGGGGCCCCCACAGATACGCAGTATTTT.

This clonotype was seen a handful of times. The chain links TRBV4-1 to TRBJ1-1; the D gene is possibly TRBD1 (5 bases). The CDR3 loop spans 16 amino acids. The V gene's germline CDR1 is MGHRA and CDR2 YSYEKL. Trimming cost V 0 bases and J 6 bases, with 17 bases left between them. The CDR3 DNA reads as TGCGCCAGCAGCCAAGAAGGTGGGCAGGGAAAAGCTGAAGCTTTCTTT. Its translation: CASSQEGGQGKAEAFF.

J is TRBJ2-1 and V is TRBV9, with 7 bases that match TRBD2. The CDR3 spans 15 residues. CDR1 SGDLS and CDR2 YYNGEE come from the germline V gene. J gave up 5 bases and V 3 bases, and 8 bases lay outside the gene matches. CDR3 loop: CASSADVGGNNEQFF. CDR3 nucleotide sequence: TGTGCCAGCAGCGCCGACGTCGGGGGGAACAATGAGCAGTTCTTC.

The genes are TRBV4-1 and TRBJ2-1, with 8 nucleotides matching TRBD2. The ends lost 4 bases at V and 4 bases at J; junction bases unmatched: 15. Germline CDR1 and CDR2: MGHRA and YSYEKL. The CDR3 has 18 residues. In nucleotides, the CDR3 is TGCGCCAGCAGCCGAACTAGCGGTAACCCTTCCGTTTACAATGAGCAGTTCTTC. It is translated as CASSRTSGNPSVYNEQFF.

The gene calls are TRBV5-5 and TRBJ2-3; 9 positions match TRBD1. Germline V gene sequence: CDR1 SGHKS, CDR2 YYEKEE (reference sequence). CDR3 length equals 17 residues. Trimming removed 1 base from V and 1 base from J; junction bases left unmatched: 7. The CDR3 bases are TGTGCCAGCAGCTTGCCCCATACAGGGGGCGGCACAGATACGCAGTATTTT. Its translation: CASSLPHTGGGTDTQYF.

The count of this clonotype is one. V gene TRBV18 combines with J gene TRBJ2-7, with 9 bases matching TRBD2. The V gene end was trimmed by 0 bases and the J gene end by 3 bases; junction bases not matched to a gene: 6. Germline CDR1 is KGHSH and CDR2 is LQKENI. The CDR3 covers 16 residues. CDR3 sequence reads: CASSPPGAGGLYEQYF. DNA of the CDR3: TGTGCCAGCTCACCACCGGGAGCGGGGGGCCTCTACGAGCAGTACTTC.

The CDR3 region has the DNA TGTGCCAGCAGCCCATCGGGACTAGCGGGGCCCAATGAGCAGTTCTTC. It is translated as CASSPSGLAGPNEQFF. The rearrangement links TRBV7-2 to TRBJ2-1; 13 bases are a match to TRBD2. Germline V gives CDR1 SGHTA, CDR2 FQGNSA. The CDR3 has 16 residues. V shed 5 bases, J shed 6 bases, and the junction held 7 bases outside the gene matches.

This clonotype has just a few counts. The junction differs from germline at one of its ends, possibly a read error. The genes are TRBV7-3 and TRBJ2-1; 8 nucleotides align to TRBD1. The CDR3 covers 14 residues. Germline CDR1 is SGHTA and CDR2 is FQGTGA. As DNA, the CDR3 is TGTGCCAGCAGCGTAACAGGGACAGGCAATGAGCAGTTCTTC. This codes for CASSVTGTGNEQFF. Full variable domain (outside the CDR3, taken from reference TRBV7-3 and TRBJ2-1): GAGVSQTPSNKVTEKGKYVELRCDPISGHTALYWYRQSLGQGPEFLIYFQGTGAADDSGLPNDRFFAVRPEGSVSTLKIQRTERGDSAVYLCASSVTGTGNEQFFGPGTRLTVL.

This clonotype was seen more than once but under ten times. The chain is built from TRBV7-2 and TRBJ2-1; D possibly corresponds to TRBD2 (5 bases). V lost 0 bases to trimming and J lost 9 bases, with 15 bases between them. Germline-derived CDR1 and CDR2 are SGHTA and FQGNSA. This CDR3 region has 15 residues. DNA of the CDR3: TGTGCCAGCAGCTTAGCCGGGCTAGCCCAAGGTGAGCAGTTCTTC. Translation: CASSLAGLAQGEQFF.

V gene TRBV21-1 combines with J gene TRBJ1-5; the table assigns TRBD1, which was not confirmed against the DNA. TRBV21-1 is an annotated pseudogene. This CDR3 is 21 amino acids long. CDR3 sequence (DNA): TGTGCCAGCAGCAAAGGGAGCTTTGTAGGGACAGGGGAGCATGGCAATCAGCCCCGGCATTTT. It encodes CASSKGSFVGTGEHGNQPRHF.

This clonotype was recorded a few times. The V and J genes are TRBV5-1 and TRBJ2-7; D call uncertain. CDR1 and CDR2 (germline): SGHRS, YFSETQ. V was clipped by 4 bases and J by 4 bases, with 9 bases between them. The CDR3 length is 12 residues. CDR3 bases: TGCGCCAGCAGCAAGAATGATTACGAGCAGTACTTC. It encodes CASSKNDYEQYF.

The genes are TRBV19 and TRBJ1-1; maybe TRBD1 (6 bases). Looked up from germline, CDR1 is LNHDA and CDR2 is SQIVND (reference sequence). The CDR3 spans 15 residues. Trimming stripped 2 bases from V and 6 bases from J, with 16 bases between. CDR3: CASSIPRGKTPEAFF. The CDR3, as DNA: TGTGCCAGTAGTATACCAAGGGGGAAAACTCCTGAAGCTTTCTTT.

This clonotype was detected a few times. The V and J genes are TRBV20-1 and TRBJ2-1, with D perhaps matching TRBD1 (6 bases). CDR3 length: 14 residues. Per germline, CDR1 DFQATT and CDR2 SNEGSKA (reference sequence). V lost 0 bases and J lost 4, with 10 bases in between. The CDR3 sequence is CSARDGTLYNEQFF. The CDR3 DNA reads TGCAGTGCTAGAGATGGGACATTATACAATGAGCAGTTCTTC.

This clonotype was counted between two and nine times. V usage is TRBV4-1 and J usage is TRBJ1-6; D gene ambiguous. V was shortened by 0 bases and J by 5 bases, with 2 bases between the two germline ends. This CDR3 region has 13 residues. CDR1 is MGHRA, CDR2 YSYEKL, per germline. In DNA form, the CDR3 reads TGCGCCAGCAGCCAAGATCATAATTCACCCCTCCACTTT. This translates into CASSQDHNSPLHF.

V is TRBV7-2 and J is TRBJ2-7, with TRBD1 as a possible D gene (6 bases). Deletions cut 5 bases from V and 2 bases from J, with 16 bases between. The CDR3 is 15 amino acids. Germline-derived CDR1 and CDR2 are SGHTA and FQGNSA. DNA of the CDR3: TGTGCCAGCAGCGTCTTACAGGGACCCACCTACGAGCAGTACTTC. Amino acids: CASSVLQGPTYEQYF.

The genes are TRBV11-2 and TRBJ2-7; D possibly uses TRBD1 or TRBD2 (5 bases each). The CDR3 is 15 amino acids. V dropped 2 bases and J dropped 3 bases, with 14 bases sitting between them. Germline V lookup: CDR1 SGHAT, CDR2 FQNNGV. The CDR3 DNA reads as TGTGCCAGCAGCTTAATCCCGGGACCTAACTACGAGCAGTACTTC. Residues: CASSLIPGPNYEQYF.

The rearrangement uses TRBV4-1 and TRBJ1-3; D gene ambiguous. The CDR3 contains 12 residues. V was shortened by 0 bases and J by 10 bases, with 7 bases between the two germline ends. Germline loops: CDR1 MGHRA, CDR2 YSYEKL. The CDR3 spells CASSQEAGTIYF. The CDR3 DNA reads TGCGCCAGCAGCCAAGAAGCGGGGACCATATATTTT.

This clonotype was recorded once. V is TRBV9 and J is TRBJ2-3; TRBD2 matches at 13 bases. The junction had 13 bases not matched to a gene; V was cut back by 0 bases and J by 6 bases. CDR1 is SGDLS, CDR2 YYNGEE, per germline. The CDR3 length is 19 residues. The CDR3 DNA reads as TGTGCCAGCAGCGTAGATCATATGACTAGCGGGGGGTTTGATGATACGCAGTATTTT. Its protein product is CASSVDHMTSGGFDDTQYF.

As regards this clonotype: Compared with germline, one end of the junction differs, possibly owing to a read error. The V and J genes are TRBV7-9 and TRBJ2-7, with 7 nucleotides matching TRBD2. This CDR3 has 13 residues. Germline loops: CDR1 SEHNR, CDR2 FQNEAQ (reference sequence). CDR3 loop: CASSLVGRYEQYF. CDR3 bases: TGCGCCAGCAGCTTAGTCGGGAGGTACGAGCAGTACTTC.

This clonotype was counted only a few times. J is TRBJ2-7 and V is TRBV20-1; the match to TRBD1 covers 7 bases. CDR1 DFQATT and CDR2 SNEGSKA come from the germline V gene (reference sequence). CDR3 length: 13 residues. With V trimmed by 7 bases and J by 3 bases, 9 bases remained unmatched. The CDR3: CSGHRGSDYEQYF. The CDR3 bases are TGCAGTGGACACAGGGGATCGGACTACGAGCAGTACTTC.

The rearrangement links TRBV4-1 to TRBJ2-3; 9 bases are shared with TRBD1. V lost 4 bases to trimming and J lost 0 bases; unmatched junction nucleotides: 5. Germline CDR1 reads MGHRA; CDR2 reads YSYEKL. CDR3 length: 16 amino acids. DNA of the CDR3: TGCGCCAGCAGCCCACAGGGGGCAGTGAGCACAGATACGCAGTATTTT. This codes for CASSPQGAVSTDTQYF.